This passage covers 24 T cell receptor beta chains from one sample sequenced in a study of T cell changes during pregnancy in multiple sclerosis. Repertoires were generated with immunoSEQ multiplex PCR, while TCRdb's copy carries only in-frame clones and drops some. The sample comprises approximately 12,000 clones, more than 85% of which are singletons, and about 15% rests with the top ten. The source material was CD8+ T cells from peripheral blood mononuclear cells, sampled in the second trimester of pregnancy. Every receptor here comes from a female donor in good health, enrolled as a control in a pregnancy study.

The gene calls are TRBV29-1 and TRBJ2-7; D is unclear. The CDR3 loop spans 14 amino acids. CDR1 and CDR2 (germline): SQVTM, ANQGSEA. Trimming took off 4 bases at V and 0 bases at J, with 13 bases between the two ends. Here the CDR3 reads CSVVDGHSSYEQYF. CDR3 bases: TGCAGCGTTGTAGACGGTCACAGCTCCTACGAGCAGTACTTC.

In DNA form, the CDR3 reads TGTGCCTGGAGGCCCAGCTCCTACGAGCAGTACTTC. It codes for CAWRPSSYEQYF. The chain recombines TRBV30 with TRBJ2-7, with D hard to call. V lost 3 bases, J lost 0 bases, and 6 bases lay in between. The CDR3 is 12 residues long. From germline, CDR1 is GTSNPN and CDR2 SVGIG (reference sequence).

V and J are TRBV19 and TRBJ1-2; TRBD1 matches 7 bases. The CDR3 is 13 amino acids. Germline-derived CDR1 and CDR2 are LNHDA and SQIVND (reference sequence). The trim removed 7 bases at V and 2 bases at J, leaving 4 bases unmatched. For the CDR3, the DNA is TGTGCCAGTATCCACAGGGGCAACTATGGCTACACCTTC. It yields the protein CASIHRGNYGYTF.

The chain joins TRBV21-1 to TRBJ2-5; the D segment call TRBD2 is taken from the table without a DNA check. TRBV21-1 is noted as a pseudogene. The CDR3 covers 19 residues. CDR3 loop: CASSGTRLAGEGVQETQYF. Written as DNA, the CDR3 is TGTGCCAGCAGCGGGACAAGACTAGCGGGAGAGGGGGTACAAGAGACCCAGTACTTC.

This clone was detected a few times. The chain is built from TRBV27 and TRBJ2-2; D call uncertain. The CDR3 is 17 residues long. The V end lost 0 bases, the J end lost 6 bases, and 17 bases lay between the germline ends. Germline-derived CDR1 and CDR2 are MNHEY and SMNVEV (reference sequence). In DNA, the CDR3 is TGTGCCAGCAGTTTATCCGCCCGGGTGGTGTTTTCCGGGGAGCTGTTTTTT. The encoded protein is CASSLSARVVFSGELFF.

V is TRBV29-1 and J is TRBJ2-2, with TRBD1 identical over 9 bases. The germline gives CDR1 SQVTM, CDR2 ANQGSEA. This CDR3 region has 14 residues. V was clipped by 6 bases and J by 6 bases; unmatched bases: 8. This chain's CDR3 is CSVPGQGSPGELFF. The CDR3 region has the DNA TGCAGCGTCCCGGGACAGGGAAGTCCCGGGGAGCTGTTTTTT.

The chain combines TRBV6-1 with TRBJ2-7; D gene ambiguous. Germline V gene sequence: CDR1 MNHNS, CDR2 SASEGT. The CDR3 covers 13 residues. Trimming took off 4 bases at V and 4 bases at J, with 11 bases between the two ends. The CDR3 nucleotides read TGTGCCAGCAGTGGTGACATAATTTACGAGCAGTACTTC. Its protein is CASSGDIIYEQYF.

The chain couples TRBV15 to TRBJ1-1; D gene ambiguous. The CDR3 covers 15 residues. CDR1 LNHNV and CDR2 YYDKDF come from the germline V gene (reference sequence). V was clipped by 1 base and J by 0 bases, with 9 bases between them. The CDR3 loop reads CATSRGPEVNTEAFF. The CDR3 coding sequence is TGTGCCACCAGCAGAGGACCCGAGGTGAACACTGAAGCTTTCTTT.

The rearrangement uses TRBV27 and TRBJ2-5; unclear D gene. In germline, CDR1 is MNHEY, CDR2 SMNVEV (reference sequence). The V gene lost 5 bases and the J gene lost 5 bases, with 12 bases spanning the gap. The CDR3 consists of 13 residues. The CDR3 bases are TGTGCCAGCAGTCCAGGTCGTGGTGAGACCCAGTACTTC. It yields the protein CASSPGRGETQYF.

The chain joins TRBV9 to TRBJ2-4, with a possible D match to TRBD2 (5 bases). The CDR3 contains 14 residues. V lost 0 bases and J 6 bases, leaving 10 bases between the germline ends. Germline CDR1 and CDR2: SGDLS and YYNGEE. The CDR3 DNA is TGTGCCAGCAGCGTAGCCCTAGAGGGAAACATTCAGTACTTC. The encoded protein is CASSVALEGNIQYF.

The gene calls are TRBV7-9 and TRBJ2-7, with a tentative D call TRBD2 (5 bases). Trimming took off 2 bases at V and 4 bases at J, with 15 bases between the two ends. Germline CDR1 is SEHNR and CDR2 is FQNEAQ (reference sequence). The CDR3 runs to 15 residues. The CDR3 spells CASSLSVEGKYEQYF. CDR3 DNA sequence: TGTGCCAGCAGCTTATCCGTAGAGGGCAAATACGAGCAGTACTTC.

CDR3 loop: CASSINQVNEQYF. Here the CDR3 DNA reads TGTGCCAGTAGTATTAACCAGGTAAACGAGCAGTACTTC. The chain joins TRBV19 to TRBJ2-7, with D unresolved. V dropped 3 bases and J dropped 5 bases, with 11 bases sitting between them. The CDR3 has 13 amino acids. Looked up from germline, CDR1 is LNHDA and CDR2 is SQIVND (reference sequence).

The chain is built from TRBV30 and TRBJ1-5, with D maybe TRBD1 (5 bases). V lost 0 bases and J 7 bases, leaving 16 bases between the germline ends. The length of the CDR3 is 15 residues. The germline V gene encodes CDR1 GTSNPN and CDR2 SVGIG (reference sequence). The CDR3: CAWSVRGGVNQPQHF. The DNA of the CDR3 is TGTGCCTGGAGTGTACGTGGAGGGGTAAACCAGCCCCAGCATTTT.

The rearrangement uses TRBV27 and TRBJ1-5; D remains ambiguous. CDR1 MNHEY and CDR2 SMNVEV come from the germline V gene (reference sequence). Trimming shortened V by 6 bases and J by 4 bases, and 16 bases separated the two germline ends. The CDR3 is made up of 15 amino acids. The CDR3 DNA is TGTGCCAGCAGCCCCACGGCCGGAGAAAATCAGCCCCAGCATTTT. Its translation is CASSPTAGENQPQHF.

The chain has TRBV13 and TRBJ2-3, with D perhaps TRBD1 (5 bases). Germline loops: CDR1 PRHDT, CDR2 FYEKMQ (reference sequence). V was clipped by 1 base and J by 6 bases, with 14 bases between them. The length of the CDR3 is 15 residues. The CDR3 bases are TGTGCCAGCAGCTTAGTAAGGCAGGGATGGGATACGCAGTATTTT. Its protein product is CASSLVRQGWDTQYF.

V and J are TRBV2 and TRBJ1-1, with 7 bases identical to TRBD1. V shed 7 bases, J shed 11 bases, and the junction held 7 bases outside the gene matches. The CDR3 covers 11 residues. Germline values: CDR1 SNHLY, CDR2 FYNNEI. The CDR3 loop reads CASKDRVRAFF. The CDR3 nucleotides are TGTGCCAGCAAAGACAGGGTCCGGGCTTTCTTT.

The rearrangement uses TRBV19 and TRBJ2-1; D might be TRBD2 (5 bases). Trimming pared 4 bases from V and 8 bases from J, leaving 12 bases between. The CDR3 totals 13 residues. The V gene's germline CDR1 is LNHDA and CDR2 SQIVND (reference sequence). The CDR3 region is CASSTWTLDEQFF. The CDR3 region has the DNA TGTGCCAGTAGTACTTGGACTTTGGATGAGCAGTTCTTC.

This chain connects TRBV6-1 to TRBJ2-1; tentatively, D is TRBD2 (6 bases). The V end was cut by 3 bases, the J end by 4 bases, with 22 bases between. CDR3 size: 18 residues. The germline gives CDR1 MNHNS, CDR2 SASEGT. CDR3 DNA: TGTGCCAGCAGTGACCGGCCCCGGGAGTTCCAGCCGTACAATGAGCAGTTCTTC. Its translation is CASSDRPREFQPYNEQFF.

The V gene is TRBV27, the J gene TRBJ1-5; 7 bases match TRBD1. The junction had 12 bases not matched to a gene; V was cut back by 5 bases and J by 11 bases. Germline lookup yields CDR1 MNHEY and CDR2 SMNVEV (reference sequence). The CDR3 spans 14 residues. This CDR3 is CASSPSGGPQAQHF. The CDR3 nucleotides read TGTGCCAGCAGTCCCTCAGGGGGTCCGCAGGCCCAGCATTTT.

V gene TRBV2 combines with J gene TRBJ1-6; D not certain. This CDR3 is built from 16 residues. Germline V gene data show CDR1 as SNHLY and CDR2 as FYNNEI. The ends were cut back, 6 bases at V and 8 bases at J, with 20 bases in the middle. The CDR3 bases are TGTGCCAGCAGCGACGAAGAGGGTGAGGTCTATTCACCCCTCCACTTT. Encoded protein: CASSDEEGEVYSPLHF.

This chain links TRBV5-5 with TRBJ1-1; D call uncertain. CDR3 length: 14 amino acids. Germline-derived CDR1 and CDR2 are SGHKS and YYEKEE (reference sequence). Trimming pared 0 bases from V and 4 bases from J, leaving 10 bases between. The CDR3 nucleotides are TGTGCCAGCAGCTTGGAGCGGATGGGCACTGAAGCTTTCTTT. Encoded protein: CASSLERMGTEAFF.

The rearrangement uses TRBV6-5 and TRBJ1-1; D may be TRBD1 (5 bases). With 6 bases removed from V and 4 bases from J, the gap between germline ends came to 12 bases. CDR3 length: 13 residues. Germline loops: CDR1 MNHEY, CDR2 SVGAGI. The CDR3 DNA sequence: TGTGCCAGCAGCGCGGGAGGGGCCACTGAAGCTTTCTTT. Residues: CASSAGGATEAFF.

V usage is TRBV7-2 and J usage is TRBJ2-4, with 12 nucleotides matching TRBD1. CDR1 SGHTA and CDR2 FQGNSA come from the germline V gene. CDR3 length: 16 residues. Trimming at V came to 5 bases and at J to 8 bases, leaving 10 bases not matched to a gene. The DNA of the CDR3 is TGTGCCAGCAGCCCCGCCGGGACAGGGGGCGACGACATTCAGTACTTC. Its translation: CASSPAGTGGDDIQYF.

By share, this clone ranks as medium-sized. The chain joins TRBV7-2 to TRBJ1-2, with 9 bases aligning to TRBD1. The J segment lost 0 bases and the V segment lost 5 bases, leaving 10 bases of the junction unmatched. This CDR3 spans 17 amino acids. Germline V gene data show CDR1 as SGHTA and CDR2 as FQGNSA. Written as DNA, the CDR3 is TGTGCCAGCAGCCAGTTGGACGGGACAGGGACTAACTATGGCTACACCTTC. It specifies CASSQLDGTGTNYGYTF. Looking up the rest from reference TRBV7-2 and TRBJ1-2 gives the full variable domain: GAGVSQSPSNKVTEKGKDVELRCDPISGHTALYWYRQSLGQGLEFLIYFQGNSAPDKSGLPSDRFSAERTGGSVSTLTIQRTQQEDSAVYLCASSQLDGTGTNYGYTFGSGTRLTVV.